The sequence of this T cell receptor beta chain was determined in a study of T and B cells in COVID-19 patients (dated by TCRdb to the early 2020s). General notes on the study: In this study, adaptive immunity was profiled in COVID-19 patients who either had active infection or had recovered, using TRB and IGH repertoire sequencing of peripheral blood. A recovered cohort comprised around 18 patients contributing fewer than 25 samples, mostly after mild to moderate COVID-19 managed as outpatients. A median age of approximately 32 years was recorded in the recovered cohort versus 65 to 80 years in the active-infection cohort. In the active-infection cohort, about 60% of the 20 patients were critically ill and required mechanical ventilation or ECMO. Comorbidities linked to unfavorable COVID-19 outcome were present in most of the 20 patients in the active-infection cohort. The TCR and BCR sequence repository comprised roughly 40 patients and approximately 64 time points, with over 8 million TCR sequences analysed. A couple of patients were included in both the recovered and active cohorts because samples were available from active disease and after recovery. An age-matched reference group of 40 or so healthy donors negative for COVID-19 antibodies was used as the comparison for repertoire analyses. Up to roughly 10 follow-up blood samples were collected per patient, with some samples spanning different disease stages in the same individual. What the authors observed across the whole study: Patients with COVID-19 were reported to show strongly skewed TRBV/TRBJ gene usage. A total of approximately 2,000 exclusive TCR clusters, including a few dozen low-pGen clusters, were found in the recovered cohort. The cohort was considered too small to assess HLA contributions to COVID-19 susceptibility or severity. The reported TCR clusters were stated to require prospective validation before clinical use. In active COVID-19, TRB repertoires were highly clonal, while at recovery, diversity and richness increased above the levels seen in healthy donors. Blood samples obtained from mildly ill patients during symptoms, as well as early samples obtained from severe cases, were available only in scarce numbers. Specific T cell subsets (CD4+/Treg/CD8+) and sorted SARS-CoV-2-responsive or tetramer+ T cells had not yet been sequenced, and these experiments were ongoing.

Sequencing was carried out with an Illumina MiSeq. Multiplex PCR with BIOMED2 TRB-A/B primer pools was used to amplify the TRB rearrangements. Two consecutive PCRs added Illumina-compatible adapters and 7-nucleotide sample barcodes to the amplicons. Phusion HS II polymerase was used for all library PCRs. Amplicons were purified from gel with the NucleoSpin Gel and PCR Clean-up kit, quantified on Qubit, and pooled at 4 to 4.5 nM. Before Illumina next-generation sequencing, the quality of the amplicon pool was assessed on an Agilent 2100 Bioanalyzer. Concerning the study's data processing: Annotation of TRB rearrangements was performed with MiXCR 3.0.8 using the default MiXCR reference library. Sequences with fewer than 2 reads and non-productive reads were filtered out, and every unique CDR3 nucleotide sequence was treated as a single clone. Clonality, diversity, richness and V-J gene usage were calculated in R 3.5.1. GLIPH2 was used for TCR clustering by CDR3 similarity, and generation probabilities were calculated by OLGA. GLIPH2 clusters were kept only if they contained at least four unique TCR clonotypes found in at least three individuals. TCRdb itself trimmed the public reads at Q25 with fastp, ran MiXCR and retained productive beta chains. When rows share a CDR3 protein, they turn into one entry using the most common DNA and genes. V and J calls and clone size were set by TCRdb, not the authors. The sample data list 8,000 to 9,500 distinct CDR3 sequences, and 25% to 30% of these were observed just once. The ten most abundant clones make up around 29% of the sample.

To note about this clonotype: Its cognate antigen has yet to be identified. Base quality data are lacking; no much larger clone is found one base away.

TRB repertoires were amplified using about 220-550 ng of genomic DNA isolated from blood. The germline V gene (reference sequence) specifies LNHDA as CDR1 and SQIVND as CDR2. The CDR3 measures 16 amino acids from cysteine to phenylalanine. CDR3 DNA only is kept here, 48 bases in frame from base 1. Here V drops 4 bases and J drops 1 base, and the junction holds 4 bases not matched to any gene. The source of this sequence is a human donor who had recovered from COVID-19. The chain is made from TRBV19 and TRBJ2-3; TRBD2 fits 11 bases in the junction. Sequenced sample: blood. The DNA reads as follows: TGTGCCAGTAGTACCGTACTAGCGGGAGGCACAGATACGCAGTATTTT. Its protein reads: CASSTVLAGGTDTQYF.